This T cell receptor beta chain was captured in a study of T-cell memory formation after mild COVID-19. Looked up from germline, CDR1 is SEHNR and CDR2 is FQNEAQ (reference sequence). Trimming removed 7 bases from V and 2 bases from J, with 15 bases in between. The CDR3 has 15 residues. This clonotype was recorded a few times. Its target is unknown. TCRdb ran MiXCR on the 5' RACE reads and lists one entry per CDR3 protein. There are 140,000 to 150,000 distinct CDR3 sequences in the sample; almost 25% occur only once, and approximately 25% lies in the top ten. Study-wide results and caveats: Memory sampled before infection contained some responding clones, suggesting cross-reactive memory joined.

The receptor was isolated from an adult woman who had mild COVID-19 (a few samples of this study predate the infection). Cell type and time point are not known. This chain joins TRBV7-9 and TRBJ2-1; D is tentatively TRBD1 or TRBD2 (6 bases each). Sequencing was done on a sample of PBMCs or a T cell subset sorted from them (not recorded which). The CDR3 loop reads CASNPSGAPYNEQFF. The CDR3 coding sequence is TGTGCCAGCAACCCCTCGGGGGCGCCCTACAATGAGCAGTTCTTC. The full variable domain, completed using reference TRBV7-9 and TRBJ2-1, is DTGVSQNPRHKITKRGQNVTFRCDPISEHNRLYWYRQTLGQGPEFLTYFQNEAQLEKSRLLSDRFSAERPKGSFSTLEIQRTEQGDSAMYLCASNPSGAPYNEQFFGPGTRLTVL.